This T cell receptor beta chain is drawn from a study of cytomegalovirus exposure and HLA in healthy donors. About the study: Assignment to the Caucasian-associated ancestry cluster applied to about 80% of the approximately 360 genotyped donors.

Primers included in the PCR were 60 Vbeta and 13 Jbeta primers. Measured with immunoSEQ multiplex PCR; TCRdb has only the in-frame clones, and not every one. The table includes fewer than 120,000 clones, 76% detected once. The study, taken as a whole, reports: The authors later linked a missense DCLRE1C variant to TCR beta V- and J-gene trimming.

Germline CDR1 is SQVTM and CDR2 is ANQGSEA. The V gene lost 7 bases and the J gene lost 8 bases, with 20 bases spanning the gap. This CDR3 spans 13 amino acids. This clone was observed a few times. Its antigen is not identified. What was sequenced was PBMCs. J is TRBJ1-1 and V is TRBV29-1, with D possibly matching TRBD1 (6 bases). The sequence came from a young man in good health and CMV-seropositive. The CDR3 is CSAPQGDGSEAFF. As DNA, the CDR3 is TGCAGCGCCCCACAGGGAGATGGTTCAGAAGCTTTCTTT.